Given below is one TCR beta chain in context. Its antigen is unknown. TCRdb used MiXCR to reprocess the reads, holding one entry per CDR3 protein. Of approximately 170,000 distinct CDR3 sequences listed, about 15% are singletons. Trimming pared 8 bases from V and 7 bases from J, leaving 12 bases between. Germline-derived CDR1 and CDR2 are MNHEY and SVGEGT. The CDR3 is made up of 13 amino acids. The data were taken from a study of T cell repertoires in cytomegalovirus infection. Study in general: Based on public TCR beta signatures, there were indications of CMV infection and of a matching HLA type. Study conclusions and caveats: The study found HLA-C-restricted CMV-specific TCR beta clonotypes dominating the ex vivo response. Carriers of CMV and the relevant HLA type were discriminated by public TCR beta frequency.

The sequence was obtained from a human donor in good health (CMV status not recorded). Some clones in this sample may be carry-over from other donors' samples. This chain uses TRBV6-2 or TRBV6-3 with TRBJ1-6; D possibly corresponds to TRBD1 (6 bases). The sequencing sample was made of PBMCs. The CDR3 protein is CASFRGPNSPLHF. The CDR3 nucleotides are TGTGCCAGCTTCAGGGGACCAAATTCACCCCTCCACTTT.